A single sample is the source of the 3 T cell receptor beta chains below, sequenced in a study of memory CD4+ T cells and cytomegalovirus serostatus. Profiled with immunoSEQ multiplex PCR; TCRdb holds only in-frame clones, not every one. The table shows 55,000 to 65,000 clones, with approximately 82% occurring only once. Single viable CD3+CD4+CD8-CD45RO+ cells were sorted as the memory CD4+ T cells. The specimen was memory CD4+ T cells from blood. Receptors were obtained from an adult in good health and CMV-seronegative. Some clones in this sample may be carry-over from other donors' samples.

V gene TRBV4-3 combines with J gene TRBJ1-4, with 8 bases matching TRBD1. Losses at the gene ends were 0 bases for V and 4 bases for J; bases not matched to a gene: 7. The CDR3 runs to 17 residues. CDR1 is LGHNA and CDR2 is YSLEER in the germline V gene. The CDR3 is CASSQEIGQGYNEKLFF. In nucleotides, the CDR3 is TGCGCCAGCAGCCAAGAGATCGGACAGGGTTATAATGAAAAACTGTTTTTT.

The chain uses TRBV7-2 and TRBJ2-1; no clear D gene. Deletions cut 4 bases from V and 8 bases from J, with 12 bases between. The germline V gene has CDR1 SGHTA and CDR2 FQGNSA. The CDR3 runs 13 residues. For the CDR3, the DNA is TGTGCCAGCAGCTCCGATCTCAGCTATGAGCAGTTCTTC. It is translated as CASSSDLSYEQFF.

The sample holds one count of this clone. The CDR3 sequence: CASSLTGLDGYTF. In DNA form, the CDR3 reads TGTGCCAGCAGCCTGACAGGGTTGGATGGCTACACCTTC. The chain links TRBV7-9 to TRBJ1-2; 7 positions agree with TRBD1. The CDR3 has 13 residues. From germline, CDR1 is SEHNR and CDR2 FQNEAQ (reference sequence). Trimming removed 5 bases from V and 6 bases from J; junction bases left unmatched: 6.